Below, 32 T cell receptor beta chains from the same sample are listed, as sequenced in a study of T cell clonality in common variable immunodeficiency. Assay used: immunoSEQ multiplex PCR; TCRdb lists only in-frame clones, some missing. The table lists some 60,000 clones, with no singletons. The sequenced sample consisted of peripheral blood mononuclear cells. The origin of the receptors is a person aged 18 to 75 in good health.

This clone showed up many times. The read gets to within 3 residues of the CDR3 end, and the germline J gene fills in the rest. This chain uses TRBV5-1 with TRBJ2-2; D possibly corresponds to TRBD1 (5 bases). Trimming removed 2 bases at V and 10 bases at J, with 9 bases between. This CDR3 region has 12 residues. Germline V lookup: CDR1 SGHRS, CDR2 YFSETQ. The covered CDR3 bases are TGCGCCAGCAGCTTTCAGGGTGTGGAG. Translating gives CASSFQGVE. The entire CDR3 protein is CASSFQGVELFF.

This clone has at least ten counts. The CDR3 extends 3 residues past the end of the read, so its final part is completed from the germline J gene. V usage is TRBV5-1 and J usage is TRBJ2-1; maybe TRBD2 (6 bases). With 0 bases removed from V and 9 bases from J, the gap between germline ends came to 13 bases. CDR1 and CDR2 from the germline V gene are SGHRS and YFSETQ. This CDR3 spans 14 amino acids. The CDR3 spells CASSLDGGSIEQFF. CDR3 bases read: TGCGCCAGCAGCTTGGATGGGGGGAGTATTGAG.

There are many counts of this clone. The sequenced fragment ends 3 residues before the CDR3 boundary, so the rest is inferred from the germline J gene. This chain connects TRBV20-1 to TRBJ2-3; the match to TRBD2 covers 9 bases. The CDR3 is made up of 16 amino acids. V lost 3 bases to trimming and J lost 3 bases; unmatched junction nucleotides: 10. The germline V gene has CDR1 DFQATT and CDR2 SNEGSKA (reference sequence). CDR3 loop: CSASIRREGRTDTQYF. The part of the CDR3 DNA that was read is TGCAGTGCTAGTATCCGGCGGGAGGGCAGGACAGATACG.

This clone was seen repeatedly, ten times or more. The CDR3 end falls 3 residues outside the read, so it is completed with the germline J gene. The chain uses TRBV20-1 and TRBJ1-2; D is perhaps TRBD1 (5 bases). Germline V lookup: CDR1 DFQATT, CDR2 SNEGSKA (reference sequence). The CDR3 has 14 amino acids. V was pared by 0 bases and J by 5 bases, with 13 bases between. The CDR3 loop is CSARDRTSLYGYTF. Incomplete CDR3 DNA: TGCAGTGCTAGAGATAGGACATCCCTTTATGGC.

There are many counts of this clone. Read coverage stops 3 residues before the CDR3 terminus; the germline J gene supplies the remainder. This sequence joins TRBV5-4 and TRBJ2-3, with 7 bases lining up with TRBD2. Germline values: CDR1 SGHNT, CDR2 YYREEE (reference sequence). The CDR3 has 15 amino acids. With V trimmed by 4 bases and J by 2 bases, 7 bases remained unmatched. The CDR3 DNA, read in part, is TGTGCCAGCAGCCTCTGGGACTACTACACAGATACG. The encoded protein is CASSLWDYYTDT. The complete CDR3 sequence is CASSLWDYYTDTQYF.

This clone was observed many times. The read halts 3 residues ahead of the CDR3 end, with the missing end drawn from the germline J gene. The V call is TRBV7-9, the J call TRBJ2-7, with D tentatively TRBD1 (6 bases). The ends were cut back, 5 bases at V and 3 bases at J, with 14 bases in the middle. Germline-derived CDR1 and CDR2 are SEHNR and FQNEAQ (reference sequence). The length of the CDR3 is 14 residues. CDR3 region: CASSPLGGDYEQYF. The DNA read from the CDR3 is TGTGCCAGCAGCCCGCTAGGGGGAGACTACGAG.

This clone was counted ten times or more. The read terminates 3 residues before the CDR3 end, so the remaining end is supplied by the germline J gene. V usage is TRBV7-2 and J usage is TRBJ2-7; the D gene is possibly TRBD2 (6 bases). The CDR3 totals 15 residues. The ends were cut back, 0 bases at V and 2 bases at J, with 11 bases in the middle. Germline CDR1 SGHTA, CDR2 FQGNSA. CDR3 region: CASSLASGNTYEQYF. The CDR3 bases that were read are TGTGCCAGCAGCTTAGCTAGCGGTAATACCTACGAG.

CDR3 region: CASSIGGSPYNEQFF. The sequenced part of the CDR3 DNA is TGTGCCAGTAGTATAGGCGGGAGCCCCTACAATGAG. The V call is TRBV19, the J call TRBJ2-1; TRBD2 matches at 7 bases. The CDR3 end lies 3 residues beyond the end of the read and is filled in from the germline J gene. The V gene's germline CDR1 is LNHDA and CDR2 SQIVND (reference sequence). CDR3 length: 15 residues. V shed 1 base, J shed 2 bases, and the junction held 2 bases outside the gene matches.

This clone appeared many times. The sequence runs out 3 residues before the end of the CDR3; the remainder is reconstructed from the germline J gene. The rearrangement joins TRBV4-1 to TRBJ2-6, with a possible D match to TRBD1 (6 bases). The germline V gene encodes CDR1 MGHRA and CDR2 YSYEKL. This CDR3 comprises 16 residues. V was cut by 0 bases and J by 0 bases, with 6 bases left in between. Incomplete CDR3 DNA: TGCGCCAGCAGCCAAGACAGGGGCTCTGGGGCCAACGTC. It encodes CASSQDRGSGANV. The whole CDR3 protein reads CASSQDRGSGANVLTF.

This clone has at least ten counts. The read falls 3 residues short of the CDR3 end, and the missing part is taken from the germline J gene. The J gene is TRBJ1-1, the V gene TRBV28; D may be TRBD1 (5 bases). V gave up 8 bases and J gave up 2 bases, with 21 bases separating them. Germline CDR1 MDHEN, CDR2 SYDVKM. The CDR3 length is 16 residues. The CDR3 loop is CASPPPRGDANTEAFF. Partial CDR3 DNA: TGTGCCAGCCCACCCCCCCGGGGGGACGCTAACACTGAA. Complete variable domain (other parts from reference TRBV28 and TRBJ1-1): DVKVTQSSRYLVKRTGEKVFLECVQDMDHENMFWYRQDPGLGLRLIYFSYDVKMKEKGDIPEGYSVSREKKERFSLILESASTNQTSMYLCASPPPRGDANTEAFFGQGTRLTVV.

This clone was seen repeatedly, ten times or more. Sequencing ends 3 residues short of the CDR3 end; the germline J gene provides the rest. V and J are TRBV5-8 and TRBJ1-2; D possibly corresponds to TRBD1 (5 bases). CDR1 is SGHTS and CDR2 is YDEGEE in the germline V gene. V was trimmed by 2 bases and J by 3 bases, leaving 8 bases between them. The CDR3 covers 13 residues. The sequenced part of the CDR3 DNA is TGTGCCAGCAGCTTACAGGAATACTATGGC. Its protein product is CASSLQEYYG. The whole CDR3 sequence is CASSLQEYYGYTF.

This clone appeared many times. The CDR3 end falls 3 residues outside the read, so it is completed with the germline J gene. V usage is TRBV6-1 and J usage is TRBJ2-3, with 7 bases aligning to TRBD2. Germline V gene sequence: CDR1 MNHNS, CDR2 SASEGT. After removal of 2 bases from V and 2 bases from J, the junction contained 4 bases not matched to a gene. CDR3 length equals 15 residues. CDR3 region: CASSELAAPTDTQYF. The sequenced part of the CDR3 DNA is TGTGCCAGCAGTGAACTAGCGGCACCCACAGATACG.

Details on this clone: From the germline J gene comes the end of the CDR3, since the read stops 3 residues before it. The chain employs TRBV11-3 and TRBJ2-7; 11 nucleotides agree with TRBD2. Germline assignment: CDR1 SGHNT and CDR2 YENEEA. The ends lost 6 bases at V and 3 bases at J; junction bases unmatched: 7. This CDR3 has 15 residues. CDR3 DNA (partial): TGTGCCAGCAGTCAAGGGACTAGCGGAGGCTACGAG. Its translation: CASSQGTSGGYE. The complete CDR3 reads CASSQGTSGGYEQYF.

At least ten counts were recorded for this clone. The CDR3 extends 3 residues past the end of the read, so its final part is completed from the germline J gene. The V and J genes are TRBV30 and TRBJ1-5, with D possibly TRBD1 on 5 matching bases. This CDR3 has 14 residues. Trimming shortened V by 4 bases and J by 2 bases, and 12 bases separated the two germline ends. Germline lookup yields CDR1 GTSNPN and CDR2 SVGIG (reference sequence). CDR3 DNA (partial): TGTGCCTGGACTCAAGGGGTGGGCAATCAGCCC. Encoded protein: CAWTQGVGNQP. The CDR3 in its entirety is CAWTQGVGNQPQHF.

This clone showed up many times. The read ends 3 residues before the CDR3 terminus; that terminus is restored from the germline J gene. The chain recombines TRBV30 with TRBJ2-1; a weak D match, TRBD1 (5 bases). V was pared by 3 bases and J by 9 bases, with 9 bases between. Germline loops: CDR1 GTSNPN, CDR2 SVGIG (reference sequence). The CDR3 is 11 amino acids. The DNA read from the CDR3 is TGTGCCTGGAGCGCTAGGGGTGAG. Its translation is CAWSARGE. The complete CDR3 protein is CAWSARGEQFF.

This clone was found many times. The read finishes 3 residues shy of the CDR3 end, and the germline J gene is used to complete it. This chain uses TRBV11-2 with TRBJ2-4; D unclear. Trimming removed 3 bases from V and 6 bases from J, with 15 bases in between. Germline V gene sequence: CDR1 SGHAT, CDR2 FQNNGV. The length of the CDR3 is 15 residues. The CDR3: CASSFLAEKGNIQYF. Incomplete CDR3 DNA: TGTGCCAGCAGCTTTTTAGCAGAAAAAGGAAACATT.

At least ten counts were recorded for this clone. The missing CDR3 end, 3 residues past where the read stops, is filled in from the germline J gene. This chain connects TRBV20-1 to TRBJ1-5, with 7 nucleotides matching TRBD1. V was pared by 0 bases and J by 3 bases, with 8 bases of the junction left unmatched. Germline V gene sequence: CDR1 DFQATT, CDR2 SNEGSKA (reference sequence). The CDR3 extends over 16 amino acids. The sequenced CDR3 bases are TGCAGTGCTAGAGATCCGGGACAGTTAGTCAATCAGCCC. Amino acid sequence: CSARDPGQLVNQP. Given in full, the CDR3 is CSARDPGQLVNQPQHF.

Only a few counts were recorded for this clone. The read terminates 3 residues ahead of where the CDR3 ends, so the germline J gene completes it. The chain uses TRBV7-2 and TRBJ1-6; no clear D. The V and J ends lost 5 bases and 10 bases respectively, with 15 bases between them. The length of the CDR3 is 14 residues. CDR1 and CDR2 (germline): SGHTA, FQGNSA. The CDR3 loop is CASSQDGSRSPLHF. CDR3 DNA, as far as it was read: TGTGCCAGCAGCCAGGATGGGTCGAGGTCACCC.

This clone was detected a few times. The read gets to within 3 residues of the CDR3 end, and the germline J gene fills in the rest. This chain uses TRBV7-9 with TRBJ2-1; 8 bases map to TRBD1. The J segment lost 2 bases and the V segment lost 5 bases, leaving 5 bases of the junction unmatched. Germline V gives CDR1 SEHNR, CDR2 FQNEAQ (reference sequence). The CDR3 contains 15 residues. The CDR3 is CASSKQGVAYNEQFF. Incomplete CDR3 DNA: TGTGCCAGCAGCAAACAGGGGGTGGCCTACAATGAG.

This clone has at least ten counts. The read is 3 residues too short to cover the CDR3 end, so that end is filled in from the germline J gene. This chain uses TRBV28 with TRBJ2-5, with 8 bases lining up with TRBD1. This CDR3 comprises 14 residues. Trimming at V came to 7 bases and at J to 4 bases, leaving 8 bases not matched to a gene. The germline gives CDR1 MDHEN, CDR2 SYDVKM. CDR3 amino acids: CASTRTGPPETQYF. The DNA read from the CDR3 is TGTGCCAGCACCCGGACAGGGCCACCAGAGACC. The full variable domain, in which reference TRBV28 and TRBJ2-5 provide the parts outside the CDR3, is DVKVTQSSRYLVKRTGEKVFLECVQDMDHENMFWYRQDPGLGLRLIYFSYDVKMKEKGDIPEGYSVSREKKERFSLILESASTNQTSMYLCASTRTGPPETQYFGPGTRLLVL.

In this sample, this clone turned up a few times. The CDR3 end is not reached by the read, which stops 3 residues before it; the germline J gene fills it in. The rearrangement joins TRBV20-1 to TRBJ1-5; TRBD1 agrees at 10 bases. Germline trimming cut 5 bases from V and 2 bases from J; bases unmatched to any gene: 6. The CDR3 consists of 15 residues. In germline, CDR1 is DFQATT, CDR2 SNEGSKA (reference sequence). This chain's CDR3 is CSARQTGGRNQPQHF. The sequenced CDR3 bases are TGCAGTGCTCGACAGACAGGGGGCCGCAATCAGCCC.

This clone has at least ten counts. The read is 3 residues too short to cover the CDR3 end, so that end is filled in from the germline J gene. V usage is TRBV19 and J usage is TRBJ1-5, with no clear D. The CDR3 has 13 residues. Germline CDR1 is LNHDA and CDR2 is SQIVND (reference sequence). Trimming removed 4 bases from V and 2 bases from J, with 6 bases in between. The DNA read from the CDR3 is TGTGCCAGTAGTAGTACAGGCAATCAGCCC. It translates to CASSSTGNQP. The entire CDR3 protein reads CASSSTGNQPQHF.

This clone was found many times. Read sequence stops 3 residues before the CDR3 end, and the germline J gene provides the missing end. This sequence joins TRBV12-3 or TRBV12-4 and TRBJ2-1; TRBD2 agrees at 8 bases. Trimming removed 7 bases from V and 1 base from J; junction bases left unmatched: 6. The CDR3 runs 15 residues. This CDR3 reads CASKPGLVSYNEQFF. Incomplete CDR3 DNA: TGTGCCAGCAAACCGGGACTAGTGTCCTACAATGAG.

This clone has ten or more counts. The read finishes 3 residues shy of the CDR3 end, and the germline J gene is used to complete it. This sequence joins TRBV20-1 and TRBJ2-1, with 13 bases identical to TRBD2. This CDR3 is 16 amino acids long. Germline V gene lookup returns CDR1 DFQATT and CDR2 SNEGSKA (reference sequence). With 2 bases clipped from V and 6 bases from J, the junction kept 7 bases outside the gene matches. CDR3 in amino acids: CSARRRLAGGSNEQFF. The part of the CDR3 DNA that was read is TGCAGTGCTAGACGTCGACTAGCGGGAGGTAGCAATGAG.

This clone showed up just a few times. The read halts 3 residues ahead of the CDR3 end, with the missing end drawn from the germline J gene. The V call is TRBV25-1, the J call TRBJ2-7, with D perhaps matching TRBD1 (6 bases). The CDR3 totals 14 residues. Germline V gene sequence: CDR1 MGHDK, CDR2 SYGVNS. The V and J ends lost 7 bases and 4 bases respectively, with 17 bases between them. The covered CDR3 bases are TGTGCCAGCACCCCGGGACATGGGGTATACGAG. Translated, it gives CASTPGHGVYE. The whole CDR3 sequence is CASTPGHGVYEQYF.

Ten or more counts support this clone. Incomplete CDR3 DNA: TGTGCCAGCATGGGACTTCAAAAGACC. Protein product: CASMGLQKT. The whole CDR3 protein is CASMGLQKTQYF. This sequence joins TRBV7-2 and TRBJ2-5; perhaps TRBD2 as D (6 bases). With the read ending 3 residues before the CDR3 end, the germline J gene is used to fill in that end. The CDR3 spans 12 residues. CDR1 SGHTA and CDR2 FQGNSA come from the germline V gene. Trimming took 7 bases from V and 6 from J, leaving 12 bases between them.

In this sample, this clone turned up a few times. It may be a read error: a sequence one base away is much more abundant. Read sequence stops 3 residues before the CDR3 end, and the germline J gene provides the missing end. The chain recombines TRBV11-2 with TRBJ2-7; TRBD1 might be the D (6 bases). The CDR3 is 13 residues long. Germline V gives CDR1 SGHAT, CDR2 FQNNGV. V shed 5 bases and J shed 1 base, with 9 bases lying between them. CDR3 region: CASSPGTSYEQYF. The covered CDR3 bases are TGTGCCAGCAGCCCCGGGACATCCTACGAG.

This clone has ten or more counts. Coverage ceases 3 residues before the CDR3 finishes, and the germline J gene fills in the end. The chain combines TRBV28 with TRBJ2-1, with D perhaps matching TRBD1 (7 bases). Germline CDR1 reads MDHEN; CDR2 reads SYDVKM. The V and J ends lost 6 bases and 0 bases respectively, with 12 bases between them. This CDR3 comprises 15 residues. The part of the CDR3 DNA that was read is TGTGCCAGCAGCCCAGGGGGGAGCTCCTACAATGAG. Residues: CASSPGGSSYNE. The whole CDR3 region reads CASSPGGSSYNEQFF.

This clone has ten or more counts. Read sequence stops 3 residues before the CDR3 end, and the germline J gene provides the missing end. The chain is built from TRBV20-1 and TRBJ1-2; D is undetermined. The germline V gene has CDR1 DFQATT and CDR2 SNEGSKA (reference sequence). This CDR3 has 11 residues. Trimming took 6 bases from V and 5 from J, leaving 10 bases between them. CDR3 DNA (partial): TGCAGTGCCCCCCCTCCTTATGGC. As protein: CSAPPPYG. The CDR3, in full, reads CSAPPPYGYTF.

This clone was counted at least ten times. The CDR3 extends 3 residues past the end of the read, so its final part is completed from the germline J gene. The V and J genes are TRBV5-6 and TRBJ1-2, with D maybe TRBD1 (5 bases). The CDR3 covers 13 residues. Looked up from germline, CDR1 is SGHDT and CDR2 is YYEEEE. CDR3 protein: CASSLELGEGYTF. CDR3 DNA (partial): TGTGCCAGCAGCTTGGAGCTAGGGGAGGGC.

The sample holds many counts of this clone. The read finishes 3 residues shy of the CDR3 end, and the germline J gene is used to complete it. V gene TRBV28 combines with J gene TRBJ1-4; TRBD1 matches 7 bases. Trimming removed 3 bases from V and 4 bases from J; junction bases left unmatched: 5. This CDR3 comprises 15 residues. The V gene's germline CDR1 is MDHEN and CDR2 SYDVKM. This chain's CDR3 is CASSFLTGNNEKLFF. The CDR3 bases that were read are TGTGCCAGCAGTTTCTTGACAGGGAATAATGAAAAA.

This clone was seen repeatedly, ten times or more. This chain's CDR3 is CASSTGTVNEKLFF. The part of the CDR3 DNA that was read is TGTGCCAGCAGTACTGGGACAGTAAATGAAAAA. The genes are TRBV28 and TRBJ1-4, with 7 positions matching TRBD1. Coverage ceases 3 residues before the CDR3 finishes, and the germline J gene fills in the end. Germline CDR1 is MDHEN and CDR2 is SYDVKM. V trimming: 5 bases; J trimming: 5 bases; junction bases outside the gene matches: 5. The CDR3 covers 14 residues.